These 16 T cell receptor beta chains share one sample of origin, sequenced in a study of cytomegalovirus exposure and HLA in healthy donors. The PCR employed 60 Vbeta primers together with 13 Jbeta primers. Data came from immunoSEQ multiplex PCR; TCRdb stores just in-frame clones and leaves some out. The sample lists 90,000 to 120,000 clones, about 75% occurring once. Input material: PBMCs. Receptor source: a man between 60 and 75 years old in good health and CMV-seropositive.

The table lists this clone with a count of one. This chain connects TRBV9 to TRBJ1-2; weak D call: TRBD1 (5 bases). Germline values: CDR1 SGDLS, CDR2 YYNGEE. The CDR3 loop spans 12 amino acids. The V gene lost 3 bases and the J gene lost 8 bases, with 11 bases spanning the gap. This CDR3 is CASSAREGGYTF. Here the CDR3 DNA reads TGTGCCAGCAGCGCCAGGGAGGGCGGCTACACCTTC.

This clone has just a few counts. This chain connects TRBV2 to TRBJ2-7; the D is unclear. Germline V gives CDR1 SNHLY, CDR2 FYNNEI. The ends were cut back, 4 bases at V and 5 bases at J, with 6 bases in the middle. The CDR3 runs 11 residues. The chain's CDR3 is CASSAVHEQYF. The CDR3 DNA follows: TGTGCCAGCAGTGCGGTCCACGAGCAGTACTTC.

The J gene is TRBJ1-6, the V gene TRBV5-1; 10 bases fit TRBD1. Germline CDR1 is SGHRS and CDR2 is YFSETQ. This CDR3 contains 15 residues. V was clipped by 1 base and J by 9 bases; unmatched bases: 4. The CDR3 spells CASSLSRDRGSPLHF. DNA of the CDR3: TGCGCCAGCAGCTTGTCCCGGGACAGGGGTTCACCCCTCCACTTT.

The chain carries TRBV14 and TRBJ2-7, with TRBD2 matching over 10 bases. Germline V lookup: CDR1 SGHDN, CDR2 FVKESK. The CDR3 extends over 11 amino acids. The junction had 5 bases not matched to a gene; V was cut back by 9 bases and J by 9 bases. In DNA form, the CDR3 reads TGTGCCAGTAGCGGGGGGTTTGGGCAGTACTTC. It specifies CASSGGFGQYF.

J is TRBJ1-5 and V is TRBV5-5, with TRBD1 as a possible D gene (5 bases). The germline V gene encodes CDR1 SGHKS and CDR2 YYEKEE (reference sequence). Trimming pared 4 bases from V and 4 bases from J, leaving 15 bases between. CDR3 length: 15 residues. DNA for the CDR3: TGTGCCAGCAGCCCCGTGGCAGGGTGGAATCAGCCCCAGCATTTT. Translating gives CASSPVAGWNQPQHF.

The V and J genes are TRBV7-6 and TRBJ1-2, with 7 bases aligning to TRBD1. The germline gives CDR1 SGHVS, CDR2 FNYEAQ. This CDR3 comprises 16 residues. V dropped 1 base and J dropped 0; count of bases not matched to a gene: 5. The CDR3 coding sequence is TGTGCCAGCAGCTTAGGACAGGGTTGGGCTAACTATGGCTACACCTTC. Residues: CASSLGQGWANYGYTF.

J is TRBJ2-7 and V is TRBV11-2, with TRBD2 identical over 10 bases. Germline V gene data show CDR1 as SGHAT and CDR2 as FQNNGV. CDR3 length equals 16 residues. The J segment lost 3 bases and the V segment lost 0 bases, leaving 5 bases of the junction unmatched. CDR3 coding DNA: TGTGCCAGCAGCTTAGATGGGGTAGCGGGAGGCTACGAGCAGTACTTC. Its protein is CASSLDGVAGGYEQYF.

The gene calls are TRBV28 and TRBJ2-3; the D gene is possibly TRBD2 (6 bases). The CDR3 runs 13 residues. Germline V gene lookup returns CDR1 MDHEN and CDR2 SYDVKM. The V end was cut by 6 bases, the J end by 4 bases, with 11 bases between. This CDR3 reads CASRGGEADTQYF. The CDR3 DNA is TGTGCCAGCAGGGGCGGGGAGGCAGATACGCAGTATTTT. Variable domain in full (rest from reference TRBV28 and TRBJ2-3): DVKVTQSSRYLVKRTGEKVFLECVQDMDHENMFWYRQDPGLGLRLIYFSYDVKMKEKGDIPEGYSVSREKKERFSLILESASTNQTSMYLCASRGGEADTQYFGPGTRLTVL.

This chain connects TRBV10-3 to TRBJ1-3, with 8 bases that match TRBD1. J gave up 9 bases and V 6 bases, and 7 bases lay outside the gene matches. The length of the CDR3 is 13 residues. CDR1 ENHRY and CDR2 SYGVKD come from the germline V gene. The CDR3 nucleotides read TGTGCCATCAGCGGACAGGGCCTAGGCACCATATATTTT. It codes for CAISGQGLGTIYF.

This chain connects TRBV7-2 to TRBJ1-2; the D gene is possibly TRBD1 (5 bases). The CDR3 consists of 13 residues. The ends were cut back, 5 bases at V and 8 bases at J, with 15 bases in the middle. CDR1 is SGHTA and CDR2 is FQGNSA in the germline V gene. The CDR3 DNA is TGTGCCAGCAGCCCCTCGTACGGGGGAGGCTACACCTTC. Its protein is CASSPSYGGGYTF.

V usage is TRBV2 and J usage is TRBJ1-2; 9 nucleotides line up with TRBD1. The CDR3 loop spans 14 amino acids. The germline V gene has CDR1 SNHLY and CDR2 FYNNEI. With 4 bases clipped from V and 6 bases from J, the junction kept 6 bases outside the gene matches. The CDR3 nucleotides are TGTGCCAGCAGTGTGGTGACAGGGGGAGATGGCTACACCTTC. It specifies CASSVVTGGDGYTF.

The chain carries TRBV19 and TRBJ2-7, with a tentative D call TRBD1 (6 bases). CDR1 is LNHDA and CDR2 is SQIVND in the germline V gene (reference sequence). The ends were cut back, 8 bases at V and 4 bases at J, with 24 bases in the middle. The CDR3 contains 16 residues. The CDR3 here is CASAGTRSAKWYEQYF. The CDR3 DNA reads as TGTGCCAGTGCCGGGACAAGGTCGGCTAAGTGGTACGAGCAGTACTTC.

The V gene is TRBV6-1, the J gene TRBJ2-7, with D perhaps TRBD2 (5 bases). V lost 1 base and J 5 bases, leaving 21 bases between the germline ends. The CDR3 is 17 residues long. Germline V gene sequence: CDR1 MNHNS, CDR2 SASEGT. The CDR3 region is CASSEDFRTSRPNEQYF. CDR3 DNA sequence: TGTGCCAGCAGTGAAGATTTCAGGACTTCCCGTCCTAACGAGCAGTACTTC.

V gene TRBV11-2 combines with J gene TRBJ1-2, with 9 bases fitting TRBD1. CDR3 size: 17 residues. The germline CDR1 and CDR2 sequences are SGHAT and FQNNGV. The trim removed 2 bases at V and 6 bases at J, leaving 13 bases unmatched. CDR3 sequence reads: CASSLRLQGARENGYTF. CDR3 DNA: TGTGCCAGCAGCTTAAGGTTACAGGGGGCGAGGGAGAATGGCTACACCTTC.

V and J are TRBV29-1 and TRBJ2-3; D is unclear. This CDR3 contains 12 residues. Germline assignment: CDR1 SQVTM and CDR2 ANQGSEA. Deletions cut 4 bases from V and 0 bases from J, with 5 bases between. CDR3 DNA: TGCAGCGTTGCCTCGAGCACAGATACGCAGTATTTT. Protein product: CSVASSTDTQYF.

The CDR3: CASGQGLNTGELFF. The CDR3 coding sequence is TGTGCCAGCGGACAGGGGTTGAACACCGGGGAGCTGTTTTTT. The chain combines TRBV5-4 with TRBJ2-2; 9 bases fit TRBD1. The germline V gene has CDR1 SGHNT and CDR2 YYREEE (reference sequence). With 7 bases clipped from V and 1 base from J, the junction kept 2 bases outside the gene matches. The CDR3 contains 14 residues.